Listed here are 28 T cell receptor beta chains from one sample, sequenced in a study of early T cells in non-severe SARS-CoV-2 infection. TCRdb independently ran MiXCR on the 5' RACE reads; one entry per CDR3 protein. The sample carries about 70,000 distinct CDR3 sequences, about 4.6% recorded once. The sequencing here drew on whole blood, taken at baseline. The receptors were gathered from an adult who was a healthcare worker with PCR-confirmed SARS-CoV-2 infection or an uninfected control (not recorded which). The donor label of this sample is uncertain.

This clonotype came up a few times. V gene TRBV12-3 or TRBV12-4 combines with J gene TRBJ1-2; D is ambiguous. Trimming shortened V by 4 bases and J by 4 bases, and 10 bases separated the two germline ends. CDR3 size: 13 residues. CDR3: CASSSTWGYGYTF. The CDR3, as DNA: TGTGCCAGCAGTTCAACTTGGGGCTATGGCTACACCTTC.

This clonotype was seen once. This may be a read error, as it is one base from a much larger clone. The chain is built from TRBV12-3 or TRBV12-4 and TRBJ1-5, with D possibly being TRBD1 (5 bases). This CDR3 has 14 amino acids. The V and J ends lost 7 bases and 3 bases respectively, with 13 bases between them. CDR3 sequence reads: CASNVRGSNQPQHF. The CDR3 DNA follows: TGTGCCAGCAATGTCCGGGGGTCCAATCAGCCCCAGCATTTT.

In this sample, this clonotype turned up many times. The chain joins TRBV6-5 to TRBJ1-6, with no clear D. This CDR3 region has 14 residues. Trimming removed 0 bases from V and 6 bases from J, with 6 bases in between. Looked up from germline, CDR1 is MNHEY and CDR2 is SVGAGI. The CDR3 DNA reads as TGTGCCAGCAGTTACTCAGATCTTAATTCACCCCTCCACTTT. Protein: CASSYSDLNSPLHF.

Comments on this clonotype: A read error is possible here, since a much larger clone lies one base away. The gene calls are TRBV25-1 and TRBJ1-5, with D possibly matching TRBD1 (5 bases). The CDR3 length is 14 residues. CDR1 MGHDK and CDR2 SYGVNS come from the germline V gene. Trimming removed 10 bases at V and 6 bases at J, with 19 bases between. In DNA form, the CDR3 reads TGTGCCACCTCAAGGATGGGGGGAAGTCAGCCCCAGCATTTT. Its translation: CATSRMGGSQPQHF. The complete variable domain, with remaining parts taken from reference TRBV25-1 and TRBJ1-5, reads EADIYQTPRYLVIGTGKKITLECSQTMGHDKMYWYQQDPGMELHLIHYSYGVNSTEKGDLSSESTVSRIRTEHFPLTLESARPSHTSQYLCATSRMGGSQPQHFGDGTRLSIL.

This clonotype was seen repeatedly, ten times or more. The CDR3 region has the DNA TGTGCCAGCAGTCCGAGACTAGCGGGGGGGCCGCGCGACACCGGGGAGCTGTTTTTT. Its translation is CASSPRLAGGPRDTGELFF. The chain joins TRBV27 to TRBJ2-2; 14 bases are a match to TRBD2. V shed 5 bases, J shed 3 bases, and the junction held 11 bases outside the gene matches. This CDR3 has 19 amino acids. Per the germline V gene, CDR1 is MNHEY and CDR2 is SMNVEV (reference sequence).

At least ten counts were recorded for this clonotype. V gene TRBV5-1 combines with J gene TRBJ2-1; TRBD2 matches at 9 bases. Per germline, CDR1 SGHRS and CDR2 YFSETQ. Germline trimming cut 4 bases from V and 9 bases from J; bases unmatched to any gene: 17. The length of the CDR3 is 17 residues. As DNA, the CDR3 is TGCGCCAGCAGCCCTGGGGGTAGCGGGGGTCAGATAAGTGAGCAGTTCTTC. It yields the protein CASSPGGSGGQISEQFF.

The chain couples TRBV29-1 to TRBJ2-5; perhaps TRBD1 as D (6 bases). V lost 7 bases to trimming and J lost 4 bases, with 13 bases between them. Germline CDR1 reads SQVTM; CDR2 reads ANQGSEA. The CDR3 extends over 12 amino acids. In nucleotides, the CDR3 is TGCAGCGCCTACAGGGTTGGAGAGACCCAGTACTTC. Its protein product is CSAYRVGETQYF.

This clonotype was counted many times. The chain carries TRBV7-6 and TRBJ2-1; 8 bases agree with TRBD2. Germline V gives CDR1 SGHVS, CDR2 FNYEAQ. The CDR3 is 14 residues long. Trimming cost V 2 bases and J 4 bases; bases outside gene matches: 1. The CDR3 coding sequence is TGTGCCAGCAGCTTACCTAGCGGGTACAATGAGCAGTTCTTC. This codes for CASSLPSGYNEQFF.

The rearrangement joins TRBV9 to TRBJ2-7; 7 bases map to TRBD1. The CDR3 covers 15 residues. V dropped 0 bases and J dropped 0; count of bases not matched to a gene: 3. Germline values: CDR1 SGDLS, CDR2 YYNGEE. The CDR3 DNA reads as TGTGCCAGCAGCGTAGGCGACAGGGCCTCCTACGAGCAGTACTTC. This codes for CASSVGDRASYEQYF.

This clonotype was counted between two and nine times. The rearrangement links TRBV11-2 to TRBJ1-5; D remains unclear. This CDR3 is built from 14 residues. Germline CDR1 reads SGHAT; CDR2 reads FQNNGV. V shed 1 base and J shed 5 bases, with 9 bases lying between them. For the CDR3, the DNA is TGTGCCAGCAGCTTAGGGGCCACTGATCAGCCCCAGCATTTT. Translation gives CASSLGATDQPQHF.

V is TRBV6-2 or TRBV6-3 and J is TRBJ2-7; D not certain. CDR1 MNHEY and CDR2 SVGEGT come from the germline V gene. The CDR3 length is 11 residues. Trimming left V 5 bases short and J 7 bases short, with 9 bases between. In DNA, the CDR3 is TGTGCCAGCAGTAACCCCGGGGAGCAGTACTTC. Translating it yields CASSNPGEQYF.

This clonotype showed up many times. The CDR3 DNA reads TGTGCCAGCAGCTCCGACAGGGGGGACACTGAAGCTTTCTTT. Translating it yields CASSSDRGDTEAFF. The gene calls are TRBV7-6 and TRBJ1-1; 9 bases are shared with TRBD1. The CDR3 is 14 residues long. Germline CDR1 reads SGHVS; CDR2 reads FNYEAQ. V was clipped by 4 bases and J by 3 bases; unmatched bases: 3.

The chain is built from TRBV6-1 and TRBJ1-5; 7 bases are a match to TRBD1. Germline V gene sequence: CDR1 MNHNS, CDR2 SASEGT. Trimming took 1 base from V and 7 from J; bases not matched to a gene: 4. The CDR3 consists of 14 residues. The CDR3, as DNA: TGTGCCAGCAGTGAAGGAGGAGGGGGCCAGCCCCAGCATTTT. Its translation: CASSEGGGGQPQHF.

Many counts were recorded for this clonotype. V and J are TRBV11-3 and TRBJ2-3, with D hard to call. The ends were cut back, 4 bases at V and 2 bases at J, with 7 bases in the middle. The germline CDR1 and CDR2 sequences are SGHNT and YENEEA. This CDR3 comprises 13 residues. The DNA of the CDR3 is TGTGCCAGCAGCTCAGGACCCACAGATACGCAGTATTTT. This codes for CASSSGPTDTQYF.

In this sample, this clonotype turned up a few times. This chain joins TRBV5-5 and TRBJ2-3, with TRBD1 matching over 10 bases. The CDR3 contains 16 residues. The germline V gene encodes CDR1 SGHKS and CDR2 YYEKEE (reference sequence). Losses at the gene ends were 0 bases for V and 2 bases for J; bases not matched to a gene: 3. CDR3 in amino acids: CASSLEGTGATDTQYF. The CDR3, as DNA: TGTGCCAGCAGCTTGGAGGGGACAGGGGCCACAGATACGCAGTATTTT.

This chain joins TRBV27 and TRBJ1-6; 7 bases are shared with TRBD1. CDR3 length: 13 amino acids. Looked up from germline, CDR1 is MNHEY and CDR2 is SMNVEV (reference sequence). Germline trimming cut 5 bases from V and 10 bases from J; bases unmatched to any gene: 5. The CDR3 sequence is CASSDRAYSPLHF. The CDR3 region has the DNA TGTGCCAGCAGTGACAGGGCTTACTCACCCCTCCACTTT.

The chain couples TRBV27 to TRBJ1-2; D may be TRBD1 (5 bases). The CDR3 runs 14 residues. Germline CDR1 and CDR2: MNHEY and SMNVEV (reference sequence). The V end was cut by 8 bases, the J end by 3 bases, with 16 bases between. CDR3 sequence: CASRLRVVDYGYTF. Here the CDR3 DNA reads TGTGCCAGCCGTCTCAGGGTAGTCGACTATGGCTACACCTTC.

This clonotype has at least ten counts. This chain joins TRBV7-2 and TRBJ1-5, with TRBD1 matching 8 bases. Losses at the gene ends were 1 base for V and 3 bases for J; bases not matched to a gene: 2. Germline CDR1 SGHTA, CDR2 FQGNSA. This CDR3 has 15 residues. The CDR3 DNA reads TGTGCCAGCAGCTTAGAACAGGGGGTCAATCAGCCCCAGCATTTT. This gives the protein CASSLEQGVNQPQHF.

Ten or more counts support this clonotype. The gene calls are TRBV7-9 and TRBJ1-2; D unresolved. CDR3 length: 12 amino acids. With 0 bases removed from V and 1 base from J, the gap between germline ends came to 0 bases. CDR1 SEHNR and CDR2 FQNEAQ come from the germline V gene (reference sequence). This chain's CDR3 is CASSLANYGYTF. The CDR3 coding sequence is TGTGCCAGCAGCTTAGCTAACTATGGCTACACCTTC.

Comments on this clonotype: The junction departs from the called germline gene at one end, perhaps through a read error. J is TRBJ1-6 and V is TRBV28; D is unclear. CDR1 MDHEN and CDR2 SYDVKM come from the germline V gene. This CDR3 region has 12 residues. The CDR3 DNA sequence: TGTGCCAGCGGTCGCTATAATTCACCCCCCCACTTT. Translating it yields CASGRYNSPPHF.

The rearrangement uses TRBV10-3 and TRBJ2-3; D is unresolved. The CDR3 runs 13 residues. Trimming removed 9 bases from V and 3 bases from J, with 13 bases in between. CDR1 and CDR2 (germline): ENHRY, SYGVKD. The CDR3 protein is CAIRSPGTDTQYF. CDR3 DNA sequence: TGTGCCATAAGGAGTCCCGGGACAGATACGCAGTATTTT.

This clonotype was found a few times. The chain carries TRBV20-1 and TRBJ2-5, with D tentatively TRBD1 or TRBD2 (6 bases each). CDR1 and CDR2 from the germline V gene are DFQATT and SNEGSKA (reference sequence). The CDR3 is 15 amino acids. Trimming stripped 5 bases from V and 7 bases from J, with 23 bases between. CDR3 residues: CSAGPADGGPGTQYF. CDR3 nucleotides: TGCAGTGCTGGTCCCGCTGATGGGGGGCCGGGGACCCAGTACTTC.

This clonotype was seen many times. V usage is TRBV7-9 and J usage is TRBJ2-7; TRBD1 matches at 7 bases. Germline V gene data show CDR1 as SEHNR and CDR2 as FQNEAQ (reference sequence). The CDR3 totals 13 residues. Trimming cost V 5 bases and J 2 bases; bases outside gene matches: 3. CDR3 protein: CASSRGTAYEQYF. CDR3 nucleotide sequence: TGTGCCAGCAGCCGTGGGACAGCCTACGAGCAGTACTTC. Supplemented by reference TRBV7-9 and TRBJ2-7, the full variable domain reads DTGVSQNPRHKITKRGQNVTFRCDPISEHNRLYWYRQTLGQGPEFLTYFQNEAQLEKSRLLSDRFSAERPKGSFSTLEIQRTEQGDSAMYLCASSRGTAYEQYFGPGTRLTVT.

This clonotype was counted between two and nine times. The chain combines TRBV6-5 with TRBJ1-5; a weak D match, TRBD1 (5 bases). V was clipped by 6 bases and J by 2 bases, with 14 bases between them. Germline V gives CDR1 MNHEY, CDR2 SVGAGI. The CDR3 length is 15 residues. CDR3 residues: CASRPEGGGNQPQHF. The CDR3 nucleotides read TGTGCCAGCAGACCGGAGGGAGGGGGCAATCAGCCCCAGCATTTT.

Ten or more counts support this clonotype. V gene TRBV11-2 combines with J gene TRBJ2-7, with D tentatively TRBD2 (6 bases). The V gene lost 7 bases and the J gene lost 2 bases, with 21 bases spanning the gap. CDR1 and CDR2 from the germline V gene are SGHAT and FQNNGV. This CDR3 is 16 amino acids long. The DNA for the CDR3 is TGTGCCAGCACCCCGCGGGATCCGGGGTCTACCTACGAGCAGTACTTC. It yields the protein CASTPRDPGSTYEQYF.

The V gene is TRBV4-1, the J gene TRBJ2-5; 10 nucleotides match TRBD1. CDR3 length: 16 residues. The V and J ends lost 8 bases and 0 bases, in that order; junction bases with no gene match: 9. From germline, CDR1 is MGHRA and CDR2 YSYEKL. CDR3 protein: CASSSGDRGNQETQYF. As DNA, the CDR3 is TGCGCCAGCTCTTCTGGGGACAGGGGAAACCAAGAGACCCAGTACTTC.

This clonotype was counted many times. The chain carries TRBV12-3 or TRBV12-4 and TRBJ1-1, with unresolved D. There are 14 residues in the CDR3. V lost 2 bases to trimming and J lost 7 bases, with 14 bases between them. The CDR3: CASSLNGRRVEAFF. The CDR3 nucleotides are TGTGCCAGCAGTTTAAATGGTCGGAGGGTTGAAGCTTTCTTT.

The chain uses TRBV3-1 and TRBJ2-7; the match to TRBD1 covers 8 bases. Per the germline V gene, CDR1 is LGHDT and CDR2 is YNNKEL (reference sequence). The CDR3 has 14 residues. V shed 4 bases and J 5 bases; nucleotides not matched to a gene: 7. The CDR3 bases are TGTGCCAGCAGCCCCGACAGGGGTAGGAACGAGCAGTACTTC. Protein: CASSPDRGRNEQYF.